The 27 T cell receptor beta chains listed next were all sequenced from one sample in a study of control samples from healthy donors and cancer patients. Sequenced by immunoSEQ multiplex PCR; TCRdb stores in-frame clones only, minus some. The data hold about 140,000 clones, with 94% observed a single time. The material sequenced was blood. The origin of the receptors is a man aged 35-49 years in good health.

This clone was seen only a few times. The chain combines TRBV6-5 with TRBJ2-1, with 10 bases matching TRBD2. CDR1 and CDR2 (germline): MNHEY, SVGAGI. This CDR3 region has 15 residues. With 7 bases clipped from V and 4 bases from J, the junction kept 7 bases outside the gene matches. CDR3 protein: CASNRLAGDYNEQFF. The CDR3 bases are TGTGCCAGCAATAGACTAGCGGGTGATTACAATGAGCAGTTCTTC.

V and J are TRBV5-1 and TRBJ2-7; D may match TRBD1 or TRBD2 (5 bases each). V was cut by 4 bases and J by 6 bases, with 14 bases left in between. Germline V gene data show CDR1 as SGHRS and CDR2 as YFSETQ. CDR3 length: 13 residues. The CDR3 sequence is CASSAPGPTEQYF. The CDR3 coding sequence is TGCGCCAGCAGCGCACCGGGACCCACCGAGCAGTACTTC. Together with reference TRBV5-1 and TRBJ2-7, the CDR3 gives the full variable domain: KAGVTQTPRYLIKTRGQQVTLSCSPISGHRSVSWYQQTPGQGLQFLFEYFSETQRNKGNFPGRFSGRQFSNSRSEMNVSTLELGDSALYLCASSAPGPTEQYFGPGTRLTVT.

The rearrangement joins TRBV1 to TRBJ1-2. TRBV1 has pseudogene status. There are 17 residues in the CDR3. CDR3 loop: CTSSLASGTGRDYGYTF. CDR3 nucleotide sequence: TGCACCAGCAGCCTTGCAAGTGGTACCGGACGCGACTATGGCTACACCTTC.

In its sample, this clone was seen once. The chain combines TRBV10-3 with TRBJ2-1; TRBD2 might be the D (5 bases). Germline V gene lookup returns CDR1 ENHRY and CDR2 SYGVKD. The CDR3 loop spans 16 amino acids. V was clipped by 2 bases and J by 3 bases, with 14 bases between them. CDR3 DNA sequence: TGTGCCATCAGTGAGCCTAGCAGCGGACTCTACAATGAGCAGTTCTTC. Translation gives CAISEPSSGLYNEQFF.

About this clone: The sample contains more than one DNA sequence encoding this CDR3. The V gene is TRBV12-3 or TRBV12-4, the J gene TRBJ1-5; D is unclear. V was pared by 1 base and J by 3 bases, with 1 base between. The CDR3 loop spans 12 amino acids. CDR3 sequence (DNA): TGTGCCAGCAGTTTAGACAATCAGCCCCAGCATTTT. It is translated as CASSLDNQPQHF.

The genes are TRBV5-1 and TRBJ2-1, with 7 bases lining up with TRBD1. Germline V gene lookup returns CDR1 SGHRS and CDR2 YFSETQ. Trimming cost V 0 bases and J 4 bases; bases outside gene matches: 4. This CDR3 has 15 residues. CDR3 protein: CASSLGPRGYNEQFF. CDR3 DNA sequence: TGCGCCAGCAGCTTGGGACCCAGGGGGTACAATGAGCAGTTCTTC.

The V gene is TRBV10-3, the J gene TRBJ2-3; D unresolved. V was trimmed by 3 bases and J by 6 bases, leaving 7 bases between them. CDR1 and CDR2 (germline): ENHRY, SYGVKD. The CDR3 is 12 amino acids. For the CDR3, the DNA is TGTGCCATCAGTGAATGGGTGGATACGCAGTATTTT. It codes for CAISEWVDTQYF.

V usage is TRBV5-4 and J usage is TRBJ2-1; D is undetermined. V was clipped by 0 bases and J by 7 bases, with 14 bases between them. In germline, CDR1 is SGHNT, CDR2 YYREEE (reference sequence). The CDR3 extends over 15 amino acids. CDR3 DNA: TGTGCCAGCAGCTTGGATATAGGGCCTCTTAATGAGCAGTTCTTC. The encoded protein is CASSLDIGPLNEQFF.

This chain connects TRBV4-2 to TRBJ2-7, with D perhaps matching TRBD2 (6 bases). The CDR3 loop spans 14 amino acids. The V gene's germline CDR1 is LGHNA and CDR2 YNFKEQ. Trimming removed 3 bases from V and 7 bases from J, with 16 bases in between. The CDR3 region is CASSQGGTQGEQYF. In DNA, the CDR3 is TGTGCCAGCAGCCAGGGCGGGACTCAAGGTGAGCAGTACTTC.

V gene TRBV28 combines with J gene TRBJ1-1; unclear D gene. Germline V gene sequence: CDR1 MDHEN, CDR2 SYDVKM. The CDR3 is 14 amino acids. Between the trimmed V and J ends, which lost 1 base and 7 bases, there was a span of 13 bases. The DNA for the CDR3 is TGTGCCAGCAGTTTATACCAGACCTTACTTGAAGCTTTCTTT. Translating gives CASSLYQTLLEAFF.

CDR3 nucleotide sequence: TGCGCCAGCAGTGAGAACAGGCAAAGCTCTGGAAACACCATATATTTT. It is translated as CASSENRQSSGNTIYF. This chain uses TRBV10-1 with TRBJ1-3; possibly TRBD1 for D (5 bases). There are 16 residues in the CDR3. Germline CDR1 is WNHNN and CDR2 is SYGVQD (reference sequence). The ends were cut back, 2 bases at V and 0 bases at J, with 11 bases in the middle.

Only a few counts were recorded for this clone. The chain recombines TRBV2 with TRBJ1-4; 11 nucleotides line up with TRBD1. Germline V gene data show CDR1 as SNHLY and CDR2 as FYNNEI. With 6 bases clipped from V and 3 bases from J, the junction kept 3 bases outside the gene matches. CDR3 size: 15 residues. CDR3 DNA: TGTGCCAGCAGAGGACAGGGGGCAGCTAATGAAAAACTGTTTTTT. Protein product: CASRGQGAANEKLFF.

J is TRBJ2-6 and V is TRBV9; no clear D gene. CDR1 is SGDLS, CDR2 YYNGEE, per germline. There are 14 residues in the CDR3. Trimming left V 2 bases short and J 3 bases short, with 6 bases between. CDR3 sequence: CASSVSGGANVLTF. CDR3 nucleotides: TGTGCCAGCAGCGTGAGTGGTGGGGCCAACGTCCTGACTTTC.

The rearrangement uses TRBV7-9 and TRBJ1-1; D gene uncertain. Looked up from germline, CDR1 is SEHNR and CDR2 is FQNEAQ (reference sequence). CDR3 length equals 14 residues. V gave up 2 bases and J gave up 0 bases, with 7 bases separating them. The CDR3 is CASSLTGLNTEAFF. The DNA of the CDR3 is TGTGCCAGCAGCTTAACCGGACTGAACACTGAAGCTTTCTTT. Variable domain in full (rest from reference TRBV7-9 and TRBJ1-1): DTGVSQNPRHKITKRGQNVTFRCDPISEHNRLYWYRQTLGQGPEFLTYFQNEAQLEKSRLLSDRFSAERPKGSFSTLEIQRTEQGDSAMYLCASSLTGLNTEAFFGQGTRLTVV.

The V gene is TRBV23-1, the J gene TRBJ1-3; D gene unclear. TRBV23-1 is filed as an ORF, its function uncertain. Trimming stripped 0 bases from V and 5 bases from J, with 20 bases between. This CDR3 spans 18 amino acids. As DNA, the CDR3 is TGCGCCAGCAGTCAATCGACGTCCCCCGGGGTCCGGAGAAACACCATATATTTT. Encoded protein: CASSQSTSPGVRRNTIYF.

The CDR3 DNA sequence: TGTGCCAGCAGCCAAGAAGGAAGACACCTCTATGGCTACACCTTC. Amino acids: CASSQEGRHLYGYTF. This rearrangement joins TRBV3-1 (or the pseudogene TRBV3-2) to TRBJ1-2; no clear D. V shed 0 bases and J shed 4 bases, with 12 bases lying between them. This CDR3 is 15 amino acids long. Germline-derived CDR1 and CDR2 are LGHDT and YNNKEL (reference sequence).

The chain couples TRBV7-9 to TRBJ2-1; D might be TRBD2 (5 bases). CDR3 length equals 12 residues. Trimming shortened V by 1 base and J by 9 bases, and 7 bases separated the two germline ends. Germline lookup yields CDR1 SEHNR and CDR2 FQNEAQ (reference sequence). The CDR3 reads CASSLGGIEQFF. The CDR3 DNA is TGTGCCAGCAGCTTAGGAGGGATTGAGCAGTTCTTC.

V usage is TRBV5-5 and J usage is TRBJ2-3, with 7 bases fitting TRBD2. J was trimmed by 0 bases and V by 3 bases; bases with no gene match: 7. Germline V gene lookup returns CDR1 SGHKS and CDR2 YYEKEE (reference sequence). This CDR3 has 16 amino acids. The CDR3 spells CASSSRETFSTDTQYF. The CDR3 DNA follows: TGTGCCAGCAGCTCGCGGGAGACCTTTAGCACAGATACGCAGTATTTT.

As DNA, the CDR3 is TGTGCCAGCACCCGGGGGGCCTGGGAGACCCAGTACTTC. Its protein product is CASTRGAWETQYF. The chain has TRBV6-5 and TRBJ2-5; a weak D match, TRBD2 (7 bases). Trimming left V 7 bases short and J 5 bases short, with 14 bases between. Germline V CDR1 and CDR2: MNHEY, SVGAGI. The CDR3 spans 13 residues.

The chain employs TRBV11-2 and TRBJ2-7; D is uncertain. Germline V gene data show CDR1 as SGHAT and CDR2 as FQNNGV. Trimming removed 1 base at V and 5 bases at J, with 6 bases between. The CDR3 length is 12 residues. The CDR3 protein is CASSLGVHEQYF. CDR3 bases: TGTGCCAGCAGCTTAGGAGTCCACGAGCAGTACTTC.

This clone was seen just once. This chain links TRBV5-6 with TRBJ1-1, with D perhaps TRBD1 (6 bases). V lost 0 bases and J 6 bases, leaving 9 bases between the germline ends. This CDR3 has 13 residues. CDR1 is SGHDT and CDR2 is YYEEEE in the germline V gene. As DNA, the CDR3 is TGTGCCAGCAGCTTGGGCAGGGGCCCTGAAGCTTTCTTT. This gives the protein CASSLGRGPEAFF.

The chain couples TRBV11-2 to TRBJ2-7; 7 positions match TRBD2. The CDR3 is 16 residues long. CDR1 is SGHAT and CDR2 is FQNNGV in the germline V gene. V was pared by 0 bases and J by 1 base, with 6 bases of the junction left unmatched. CDR3 nucleotides: TGTGCCAGCAGCTTAGATATGGGGGGGAAGTCCTACGAGCAGTACTTC. This sequence encodes CASSLDMGGKSYEQYF.

This clone was counted only a few times. CDR3 in DNA: TGTGCCAGCAGCGTAGGAGGGTTCGGCAGCCCTCAGTACTTC. The encoded protein is CASSVGGFGSPQYF. The V call is TRBV9, the J call TRBJ2-7; maybe TRBD2 (5 bases). This CDR3 region has 14 residues. V was trimmed by 0 bases and J by 10 bases, leaving 17 bases between them. The germline V gene has CDR1 SGDLS and CDR2 YYNGEE.

The V gene is TRBV27, the J gene TRBJ1-4; no clear D. V lost 1 base, J lost 2 bases, and 8 bases lay in between. The CDR3 spans 15 residues. CDR1 is MNHEY, CDR2 SMNVEV, per germline (reference sequence). The CDR3 region is CASSLFSGTNEKLFF. CDR3 DNA: TGTGCCAGCAGTTTATTTTCAGGCACTAATGAAAAACTGTTTTTT.

The chain carries TRBV15 and TRBJ2-7; no clear D. CDR1 and CDR2 from the germline V gene are LNHNV and YYDKDF (reference sequence). The V gene lost 1 base and the J gene lost 4 bases, with 26 bases spanning the gap. This CDR3 spans 19 amino acids. The CDR3 sequence is CATSRVVVGASPKEYEQYF. In nucleotides, the CDR3 is TGTGCCACCAGCAGAGTTGTAGTAGGTGCATCCCCGAAAGAATACGAGCAGTACTTC.

V is TRBV6-2 or TRBV6-3 and J is TRBJ2-2; D is unclear. The CDR3 is 15 amino acids. Germline V CDR1 and CDR2: MNHEY, SVGEGT. V was trimmed by 0 bases and J by 4 bases, leaving 9 bases between them. CDR3 protein: CASSYSTVFTGELFF. CDR3 in DNA: TGTGCCAGCAGTTACTCGACGGTGTTCACCGGGGAGCTGTTTTTT.

This chain uses TRBV7-2 with TRBJ1-2, with D perhaps matching TRBD1 (5 bases). Trimming shortened V by 1 base and J by 4 bases, and 16 bases separated the two germline ends. This CDR3 region has 16 residues. Germline assignment: CDR1 SGHTA and CDR2 FQGNSA. The CDR3 reads CASSLGGSGQGYGYTF. The CDR3 nucleotides read TGTGCCAGCAGCTTAGGGGGGTCCGGGCAGGGCTATGGCTACACCTTC.